This T cell receptor beta chain came from a study of blood T cell repertoires in COVID-19. V lost 1 base and J lost 5, with 12 bases in between. The length of the CDR3 is 15 residues. Germline values: CDR1 SGHRS, CDR2 YFSETQ. Data came from immunoSEQ multiplex PCR; TCRdb stores just in-frame clones and leaves some out. The sample yields about 120,000 clones, roughly 80% seen once. The chain combines TRBV5-1 with TRBJ2-2, with D unresolved. The source is a human donor in a cohort sampled during active COVID-19. Sequenced material: peripheral blood. The CDR3 bases are TGCGCCAGCAGCTTGTGGCAGGAAGGTACCGGGGAGCTGTTTTTT. It encodes CASSLWQEGTGELFF.